Given below is one TCR beta chain in context. The data were obtained in a study of tumor-infiltrating lymphocytes in oesophageal squamous cell carcinoma. V was pared by 1 base and J by 0 bases, with 6 bases between. Germline V gene data show CDR1 as LNHDA and CDR2 as SQIVND (reference sequence). The CDR3 has 15 amino acids. TCRdb re-analysed the PCR reads in MiXCR, keeping a single row per CDR3 protein. The table includes approximately 20,000 distinct CDR3 sequences, 40% to 50% detected once. The sample taken for sequencing was esophageal tumor tissue. The chain is built from TRBV19 and TRBJ2-2; D not certain. The origin of this receptor is a male donor with esophageal squamous cell carcinoma. CDR3 sequence reads: CASSIGTANTGELFF. For the CDR3, the DNA is TGTGCCAGTAGTATAGGGACCGCGAACACCGGGGAGCTGTTTTTT.